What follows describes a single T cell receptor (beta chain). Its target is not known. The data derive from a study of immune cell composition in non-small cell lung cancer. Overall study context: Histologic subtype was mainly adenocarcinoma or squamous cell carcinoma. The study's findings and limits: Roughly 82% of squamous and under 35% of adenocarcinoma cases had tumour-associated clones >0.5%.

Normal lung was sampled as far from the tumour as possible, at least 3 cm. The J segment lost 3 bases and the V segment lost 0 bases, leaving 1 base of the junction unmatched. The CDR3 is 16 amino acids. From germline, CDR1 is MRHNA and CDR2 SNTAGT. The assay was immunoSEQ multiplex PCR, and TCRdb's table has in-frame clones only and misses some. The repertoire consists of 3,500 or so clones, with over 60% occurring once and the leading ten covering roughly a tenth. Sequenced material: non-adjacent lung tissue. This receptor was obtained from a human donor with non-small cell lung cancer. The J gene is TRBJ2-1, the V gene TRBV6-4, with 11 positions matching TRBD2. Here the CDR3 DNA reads TGTGCCAGCAGTGACTCACTAGCGGGAGACTACAATGAGCAGTTCTTC. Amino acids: CASSDSLAGDYNEQFF.